One and the same sample provided the 13 T cell receptor beta chains below, sequenced in a study of memory CD4+ T cells and cytomegalovirus serostatus. Single viable CD3+CD4+CD8-CD45RO+ cells were sorted as the memory CD4+ T cells. Some clones are missing from TCRdb's copy, which holds only in-frame ones; the method was immunoSEQ multiplex PCR. The table has under 45,000 clones, just under 80% seen once. What was sequenced was memory CD4+ T cells from blood. These receptors were taken from an adult in good health and CMV-seronegative.

This clone was seen more than once but under ten times. V is TRBV18 and J is TRBJ1-5; D gene ambiguous. Deletions cut 6 bases from V and 7 bases from J, with 19 bases between. CDR3 size: 15 residues. Germline loops: CDR1 KGHSH, CDR2 LQKENI. Written as DNA, the CDR3 is TGTGCCAGCTCCCTCGAGCGGGGAGTGCGGCAGCCCCAGCATTTT. Its protein product is CASSLERGVRQPQHF.

This rearrangement joins TRBV6-1 to TRBJ2-7, with 9 bases fitting TRBD1. Germline CDR1 MNHNS, CDR2 SASEGT. The length of the CDR3 is 14 residues. The junction had 5 bases not matched to a gene; V was cut back by 5 bases and J by 3 bases. The CDR3 protein is CASSIRDRDYEQYF. The CDR3 bases are TGTGCCAGCAGTATCCGGGACAGGGACTACGAGCAGTACTTC.

The chain joins TRBV14 to TRBJ2-7; 7 positions agree with TRBD1. Unmatched junction bases numbered 10, after V lost 2 bases and J lost 6 bases. There are 15 residues in the CDR3. The germline V gene encodes CDR1 SGHDN and CDR2 FVKESK. The CDR3 here is CASSQMAQGVSEQYF. The CDR3 bases are TGTGCCAGCAGCCAAATGGCTCAGGGGGTTAGCGAGCAGTACTTC.

The CDR3 coding sequence is TGTGCCAGCAGTGAATTAGATCAGCCCCAGCATTTT. It encodes CASSELDQPQHF. The chain uses TRBV6-1 and TRBJ1-5; D uncertain. The CDR3 loop spans 12 amino acids. Germline CDR1 is MNHNS and CDR2 is SASEGT. V was clipped by 2 bases and J by 5 bases, with 4 bases between them.

The chain is built from TRBV10-3 and TRBJ1-5, with D tentatively TRBD1 (6 bases). The germline V gene encodes CDR1 ENHRY and CDR2 SYGVKD. Trimming shortened V by 8 bases and J by 0 bases, and 8 bases separated the two germline ends. The CDR3 spans 13 residues. The CDR3 DNA reads TGTGCCATCGGACAGCATAGCAATCAGCCCCAGCATTTT. Its protein product is CAIGQHSNQPQHF.

The chain carries TRBV5-1 and TRBJ2-2, with 10 bases that match TRBD1. V was pared by 1 base and J by 0 bases, with 3 bases of the junction left unmatched. CDR1 and CDR2 (germline): SGHRS, YFSETQ. The CDR3 has 17 amino acids. The CDR3 protein is CASSLRTGGTNTGELFF. The CDR3 DNA is TGCGCCAGCAGCTTGAGGACAGGGGGTACGAACACCGGGGAGCTGTTTTTT.

The chain is built from TRBV27 and TRBJ2-5; perhaps TRBD1 as D (5 bases). This CDR3 is built from 14 residues. V lost 2 bases and J lost 5, with 12 bases in between. CDR1 is MNHEY, CDR2 SMNVEV, per germline (reference sequence). The CDR3 DNA follows: TGTGCCAGCAGTTTACGGTCAGGGCGTGAGACCCAGTACTTC. Translation: CASSLRSGRETQYF.

The chain carries TRBV7-3 and TRBJ2-3, with TRBD2 matching 8 bases. The ends lost 3 bases at V and 5 bases at J; junction bases unmatched: 7. The CDR3 spans 15 residues. CDR1 is SGHTA and CDR2 is FQGTGA in the germline V gene. The CDR3 sequence is CASSFYGLAEDTQYF. The CDR3 nucleotides are TGTGCCAGCAGCTTCTACGGACTAGCAGAAGATACGCAGTATTTT. Using reference TRBV7-3 and TRBJ2-3 for the parts outside the CDR3, the full variable domain is GAGVSQTPSNKVTEKGKYVELRCDPISGHTALYWYRQSLGQGPEFLIYFQGTGAADDSGLPNDRFFAVRPEGSVSTLKIQRTERGDSAVYLCASSFYGLAEDTQYFGPGTRLTVL.

This clone has more than one count but fewer than ten. V is TRBV27 and J is TRBJ1-1; no clear D. V was cut by 1 base and J by 5 bases, with 11 bases left in between. Germline V gene lookup returns CDR1 MNHEY and CDR2 SMNVEV (reference sequence). This CDR3 spans 14 amino acids. CDR3 sequence: CASSLWGRGTEAFF. The DNA for the CDR3 is TGTGCCAGCAGTTTATGGGGAAGAGGGACTGAAGCTTTCTTT.

This rearrangement joins TRBV7-8 to TRBJ2-5; no firm D call. Trimming shortened V by 0 bases and J by 5 bases, and 10 bases separated the two germline ends. The CDR3 has 14 residues. CDR1 SGHVS and CDR2 FQNEAQ come from the germline V gene. The CDR3 DNA reads TGTGCCAGCAGCTTAGCTTCCAGGACGGAGACCCAGTACTTC. It is translated as CASSLASRTETQYF.

This sequence joins TRBV6-5 and TRBJ1-1, with D maybe TRBD1 (6 bases). This CDR3 is 14 amino acids long. V shed 0 bases and J shed 8 bases, with 13 bases lying between them. Per the germline V gene, CDR1 is MNHEY and CDR2 is SVGAGI. The CDR3: CASSYSSRTAEAFF. The CDR3 nucleotides are TGTGCCAGCAGTTACTCTTCTCGGACAGCAGAAGCTTTCTTT.

The chain employs TRBV7-2 and TRBJ1-2, with D hard to call. V was clipped by 5 bases and J by 0 bases, with 7 bases between them. The germline CDR1 and CDR2 sequences are SGHTA and FQGNSA. The CDR3 loop spans 13 amino acids. The CDR3 DNA is TGTGCCAGCAGCCCAGCAACTAACTATGGCTACACCTTC. Translated: CASSPATNYGYTF.

This clone occurred once. This sequence joins TRBV5-1 and TRBJ2-3; 8 bases agree with TRBD2. Germline loops: CDR1 SGHRS, CDR2 YFSETQ. The CDR3 sequence is 14 residues long. Losses at the gene ends were 5 bases for V and 4 bases for J; bases not matched to a gene: 6. The CDR3 region has the DNA TGCGCCAGCAGGTCCGGGGGGGCCGCAGATACGCAGTATTTT. This translates into CASRSGGAADTQYF.